The 19 T cell receptor beta chains in this list originate from one sample, sequenced in a study of T cell responses to AZD1222 COVID-19 vaccine. Method: immunoSEQ multiplex PCR; TCRdb's copy keeps in-frame clones and lacks some. In the table there are 55,000 to 80,000 clones, 84% of which are singletons. Sequenced here: peripheral blood, sampled on day 0 of AZD1222 vaccination. These receptors all stem from an adult in good health.

The chain carries TRBV6-2 or TRBV6-3 and TRBJ2-1; D not certain. Germline V CDR1 and CDR2: MNHEY, SVGEGT. The V gene lost 1 base and the J gene lost 15 bases, with 16 bases spanning the gap. CDR3 length: 13 amino acids. The CDR3: CASSYLPAPVRFF. The CDR3 DNA sequence: TGTGCCAGCAGTTACTTGCCAGCCCCGGTCAGGTTCTTC.

This clone showed up just once. The V gene is TRBV28, the J gene TRBJ1-1; TRBD1 matches 7 bases. CDR1 is MDHEN and CDR2 is SYDVKM in the germline V gene. The ends lost 3 bases at V and 5 bases at J; junction bases unmatched: 6. CDR3 length: 14 amino acids. The CDR3 DNA reads TGTGCCAGCAGTTTCGGACAGGAAGGAACTGAAGCTTTCTTT. It codes for CASSFGQEGTEAFF.

The genes are TRBV19 and TRBJ1-4; D is ambiguous. Germline CDR1 reads LNHDA; CDR2 reads SQIVND (reference sequence). CDR3 size: 14 residues. Trimming removed 2 bases from V and 4 bases from J, with 8 bases in between. The CDR3 reads CASSIRRNNEKLFF. The CDR3 DNA reads TGTGCCAGTAGTATAAGACGGAATAATGAAAAACTGTTTTTT.

This clone has more than one count but fewer than ten. The V call is TRBV28, the J call TRBJ1-2; no clear D. Germline V gives CDR1 MDHEN, CDR2 SYDVKM. The V end was cut by 1 base, the J end by 4 bases, with 13 bases between. There are 15 residues in the CDR3. The DNA for the CDR3 is TGTGCCAGCAGTTTATCCCAACCCATTCGCTATGGCTACACCTTC. Protein: CASSLSQPIRYGYTF.

This clone was recorded once. The genes are TRBV5-5 and TRBJ1-2, with 7 bases fitting TRBD1. Germline CDR1 and CDR2: SGHKS and YYEKEE (reference sequence). Unmatched junction bases numbered 21, after V lost 4 bases and J lost 0 bases. This CDR3 has 20 residues. The DNA of the CDR3 is TGTGCCAGCAGCCTGGGATTCGGAGGGGGCACGTCGGTGACTAACTATGGCTACACCTTC. This sequence encodes CASSLGFGGGTSVTNYGYTF.

This clone occurred once. CDR3 loop: CASSLIVGDAETQYF. The CDR3 DNA is TGTGCCAGCAGCTTAATAGTAGGTGATGCAGAGACCCAGTACTTC. The chain uses TRBV11-1 and TRBJ2-5, with D unclear. V gave up 2 bases and J gave up 4 bases, with 14 bases separating them. Looked up from germline, CDR1 is SGHAT and CDR2 is FQDESV (reference sequence). The CDR3 length is 15 residues.

V and J are TRBV18 and TRBJ2-2; D tentatively fits TRBD1 or TRBD2 (6 bases each). CDR1 is KGHSH, CDR2 LQKENI, per germline. CDR3 length equals 16 residues. V was pared by 3 bases and J by 4 bases, with 15 bases between. The CDR3 region has the DNA TGTGCCAGCTCACCCCCGACAGGAGGGGGCACCGGGGAGCTGTTTTTT. Its protein is CASSPPTGGGTGELFF.

This chain uses TRBV29-1 with TRBJ2-5; D possibly corresponds to TRBD1 (6 bases). The CDR3 contains 13 residues. Germline V gives CDR1 SQVTM, CDR2 ANQGSEA. The CDR3 region is CAGTRPFYQTQYF. CDR3 DNA sequence: TGCGCTGGGACAAGGCCGTTTTATCAGACCCAGTACTTC.

V and J are TRBV27 and TRBJ2-3; D might be TRBD1 (5 bases). CDR3 length: 14 residues. V was pared by 6 bases and J by 2 bases, with 12 bases between. Germline CDR1 and CDR2: MNHEY and SMNVEV (reference sequence). CDR3 region: CASRQGSSTDTQYF. The CDR3 nucleotides read TGTGCCAGCAGGCAGGGATCCTCCACAGATACGCAGTATTTT.

This clone has a single count. The chain is built from TRBV6-1 and TRBJ1-5; no firm D call. CDR1 MNHNS and CDR2 SASEGT come from the germline V gene. This CDR3 has 17 amino acids. V was shortened by 2 bases and J by 0 bases, with 14 bases between the two germline ends. The CDR3 sequence is CASSELGGSYSNQPQHF. The CDR3 region has the DNA TGTGCCAGCAGTGAACTCGGAGGCTCATATAGCAATCAGCCCCAGCATTTT.

This clone was seen just once. The chain recombines TRBV28 with TRBJ2-7; 8 positions agree with TRBD2. Germline CDR1 MDHEN, CDR2 SYDVKM. V was clipped by 6 bases and J by 1 base; unmatched bases: 8. The CDR3 contains 15 residues. CDR3 sequence reads: CASSLWIAGSYEQYF. In DNA, the CDR3 is TGTGCCAGCAGCCTCTGGATAGCGGGGTCCTACGAGCAGTACTTC.

V and J are TRBV18 and TRBJ1-4, with no clear D. V lost 3 bases to trimming and J lost 5 bases, with 4 bases between them. The V gene's germline CDR1 is KGHSH and CDR2 LQKENI. The CDR3 is made up of 12 amino acids. DNA of the CDR3: TGTGCCAGCTCACCCAACAATGAAAAACTGTTTTTT. Translation: CASSPNNEKLFF.

The chain has TRBV19 and TRBJ1-2; D gene ambiguous. CDR1 LNHDA and CDR2 SQIVND come from the germline V gene (reference sequence). The CDR3 consists of 14 residues. V dropped 1 base and J dropped 4 bases, with 10 bases sitting between them. The CDR3 region has the DNA TGTGCCAGTAGTATAGCGGTCAGCTCCTATGGCTACACCTTC. Protein sequence: CASSIAVSSYGYTF.

V and J are TRBV28 and TRBJ2-7, with TRBD1 matching over 9 bases. Per germline, CDR1 MDHEN and CDR2 SYDVKM. This CDR3 contains 14 residues. V lost 5 bases to trimming and J lost 1 base; unmatched junction nucleotides: 3. The CDR3 loop is CASSQDRGSYEQYF. CDR3 coding DNA: TGTGCCAGCAGTCAGGACAGGGGATCCTACGAGCAGTACTTC.

The chain combines TRBV7-2 with TRBJ1-5; TRBD1 is a possible D gene (5 bases). There are 15 residues in the CDR3. V was pared by 5 bases and J by 8 bases, with 19 bases between. Germline V CDR1 and CDR2: SGHTA, FQGNSA. CDR3 in amino acids: CASSNTPAQGEPQHF. Here the CDR3 DNA reads TGTGCCAGCAGCAACACACCGGCCCAGGGTGAGCCCCAGCATTTT.

This clone occurred once. This rearrangement joins TRBV28 to TRBJ1-6, with D tentatively TRBD1 (5 bases). This CDR3 is 14 amino acids long. V gave up 4 bases and J gave up 10 bases, with 14 bases separating them. Germline loops: CDR1 MDHEN, CDR2 SYDVKM. CDR3 loop: CASSSPGDRSPLHF. As DNA, the CDR3 is TGTGCCAGCAGTTCCCCCGGGGACCGGTCACCCCTCCACTTT.

As DNA, the CDR3 is TGTGCCAGCAGTCCCGGGACAGGGCTCCTTAATTCACCCCTCCACTTT. Translation gives CASSPGTGLLNSPLHF. V and J are TRBV6-6 and TRBJ1-6; 9 nucleotides match TRBD1. The CDR3 has 16 amino acids. The trim removed 5 bases at V and 6 bases at J, leaving 8 bases unmatched. Germline CDR1 and CDR2: MNHNY and SVGAGI (reference sequence).

This chain uses TRBV4-1 with TRBJ1-5; tentative D call: TRBD1 (5 bases). Germline V gene lookup returns CDR1 MGHRA and CDR2 YSYEKL. This CDR3 has 17 residues. V dropped 0 bases and J dropped 9 bases, with 21 bases sitting between them. Written as DNA, the CDR3 is TGCGCCAGCAGCCAAGAACCGACAAGGGGATATTTGAGGCCCCAGCATTTT. Translating gives CASSQEPTRGYLRPQHF.

This clone was recorded a few times. In DNA form, the CDR3 reads TGTGCCAGCAGCCAAGGGCACGGCTTGGGTGACAATGAGCAGTTCTTC. Protein sequence: CASSQGHGLGDNEQFF. The chain carries TRBV4-2 and TRBJ2-1; D is undetermined. V gave up 1 base and J gave up 5 bases, with 15 bases separating them. CDR1 and CDR2 (germline): LGHNA, YNFKEQ. The CDR3 is 16 residues long.